This TCR beta chain was observed in a study of cytomegalovirus exposure and HLA in healthy donors. V was cut by 3 bases and J by 3 bases, with 5 bases left in between. In germline, CDR1 is LNHDA, CDR2 SQIVND (reference sequence). CDR3 length equals 12 residues. The primer mix had 60 Vbeta and 13 Jbeta primers. TCRdb's copy holds only in-frame clones and misses some; the assay was immunoSEQ multiplex PCR. The sample carries just over 150,000 clones, nearly 80% recorded once. V gene TRBV19 combines with J gene TRBJ1-2; D is unresolved. The TCR originated in a woman aged 45-60 years in good health and CMV-seropositive. The sequencing input was PBMCs. CDR3 nucleotides: TGTGCCAGTAGTATTTCCGACTATGGCTACACCTTC. As protein: CASSISDYGYTF.